Following are 31 T cell receptor beta chains from one sample sequenced in a study of blood T cell repertoires in COVID-19. The repertoire was sequenced with immunoSEQ multiplex PCR; TCRdb's copy has only in-frame clones and lacks some. The sample shows a few hundred thousand clones, about 89% of them seen only once. Sequenced input: PBMCs or T cells enriched from blood (not recorded which). All receptors come from a man aged 30-40 years who had recovered from COVID-19.

The chain links TRBV5-8 to TRBJ1-4, with no clear D. Looked up from germline, CDR1 is SGHTS and CDR2 is YDEGEE. Between the trimmed V and J ends, which lost 2 bases and 8 bases, there was a span of 10 bases. CDR3 length equals 13 residues. Here the CDR3 DNA reads TGTGCCAGCAGCTTCGGGTTCCGGGAAAAACTGTTTTTT. Amino acid sequence: CASSFGFREKLFF.

The chain has TRBV5-1 and TRBJ1-4; D not certain. This CDR3 is 13 amino acids long. Trimming pared 0 bases from V and 7 bases from J, leaving 7 bases between. In germline, CDR1 is SGHRS, CDR2 YFSETQ. The DNA of the CDR3 is TGCGCCAGCAGCTTGGTTGAGGGTGAAAAACTGTTTTTT. Translating it yields CASSLVEGEKLFF.

A single count supports this clone. The rearrangement joins TRBV18 to TRBJ1-1, with D perhaps matching TRBD1 (5 bases). CDR3 length: 15 residues. V lost 2 bases to trimming and J lost 0 bases, with 10 bases between them. Germline-derived CDR1 and CDR2 are KGHSH and LQKENI. The CDR3 spells CASSPGDSMNTEAFF. The DNA for the CDR3 is TGTGCCAGCTCACCAGGTGACAGCATGAACACTGAAGCTTTCTTT.

This chain joins TRBV4-3 and TRBJ2-7; 9 bases agree with TRBD2. The germline gives CDR1 LGHNA, CDR2 YSLEER. The CDR3 contains 16 residues. V lost 0 bases to trimming and J lost 1 base; unmatched junction nucleotides: 4. The CDR3 bases are TGCGCCAGCAGCCAAGATTGGAGCGGGGGGTCCTACGAGCAGTACTTC. Its protein product is CASSQDWSGGSYEQYF.

The chain combines TRBV5-1 with TRBJ1-4, with 9 nucleotides matching TRBD1. The germline V gene encodes CDR1 SGHRS and CDR2 YFSETQ. The CDR3 runs to 16 residues. V lost 2 bases and J lost 8; bases outside the gene matches: 10. The CDR3 nucleotides are TGCGCCAGCAGCTTTAACCCGGACAGGGGAGTGGAAAAACTGTTTTTT. Amino acid sequence: CASSFNPDRGVEKLFF.

The rearrangement joins TRBV2 to TRBJ2-3; 9 bases fit TRBD1. There are 14 residues in the CDR3. Losses at the gene ends were 7 bases for V and 4 bases for J; bases not matched to a gene: 6. Germline CDR1 and CDR2: SNHLY and FYNNEI. This CDR3 is CASTLDRGADTQYF. In DNA, the CDR3 is TGTGCCAGCACCCTGGACAGGGGTGCAGATACGCAGTATTTT.

This clone occurred once. The CDR3 sequence: CASSYSRGTASEAFF. As DNA, the CDR3 is TGTGCCAGCAGTTATTCGCGAGGGACAGCCTCTGAAGCTTTCTTT. This chain links TRBV6-2 or TRBV6-3 with TRBJ1-1; 7 nucleotides agree with TRBD1. V lost 3 bases to trimming and J lost 6 bases; unmatched junction nucleotides: 10. This CDR3 is built from 15 residues. CDR1 and CDR2 from the germline V gene are MNHEY and SVGEGT.

This chain joins TRBV4-1 and TRBJ2-1; weak D call: TRBD1 (6 bases). The V and J ends lost 3 bases and 9 bases respectively, with 9 bases between them. Germline V CDR1 and CDR2: MGHRA, YSYEKL. The CDR3 runs to 12 residues. This CDR3 is CASSHRGSEQFF. CDR3 bases: TGCGCCAGCAGCCATAGGGGGTCTGAGCAGTTCTTC.

The J gene is TRBJ1-2, the V gene TRBV5-4, with 11 bases identical to TRBD1. This CDR3 is 16 amino acids long. Unmatched junction bases numbered 9, after V lost 5 bases and J lost 3 bases. Germline V gene data show CDR1 as SGHNT and CDR2 as YYREEE (reference sequence). This chain's CDR3 is CASSGTGGSSDYGYTF. The CDR3, as DNA: TGTGCCAGCAGTGGGACAGGGGGGAGCTCGGACTATGGCTACACCTTC.

The chain carries TRBV6-5 and TRBJ2-3; the match to TRBD1 covers 12 bases. The length of the CDR3 is 15 residues. With 5 bases clipped from V and 4 bases from J, the junction kept 4 bases outside the gene matches. Germline-derived CDR1 and CDR2 are MNHEY and SVGAGI. CDR3 protein: CASSRDRGRADTQYF. For the CDR3, the DNA is TGTGCCAGCAGTCGGGACAGGGGGCGCGCAGATACGCAGTATTTT.

The chain recombines TRBV7-5 with TRBJ1-5. TRBV7-5 constitutes a pseudogene. The CDR3 sequence is 18 residues long. The DNA of the CDR3 is TGTGCCAGAAGCTTACCCAGAAAGTATAGGAGGGGCAATCAGCCCCAGCATTTT. Its translation: CARSLPRKYRRGNQPQHF.

J is TRBJ2-2 and V is TRBV2, with 7 bases identical to TRBD1. The length of the CDR3 is 15 residues. Per germline, CDR1 SNHLY and CDR2 FYNNEI. The J segment lost 7 bases and the V segment lost 1 base, leaving 6 bases of the junction unmatched. The CDR3 loop reads CASSEDRGVIGELFF. CDR3 coding DNA: TGTGCCAGCAGTGAAGACAGGGGAGTCATCGGGGAGCTGTTTTTT. Supplemented by reference TRBV2 and TRBJ2-2, the full variable domain reads EPEVTQTPSHQVTQMGQEVILRCVPISNHLYFYWYRQILGQKVEFLVSFYNNEISEKSEIFDDQFSVERPDGSNFTLKIRSTKLEDSAMYFCASSEDRGVIGELFFGEGSRLTVL.

The V and J genes are TRBV4-2 and TRBJ1-4; 10 bases line up with TRBD1. This CDR3 is 16 amino acids long. Unmatched junction bases numbered 9, after V lost 3 bases and J lost 8 bases. Germline V gene data show CDR1 as LGHNA and CDR2 as YNFKEQ. Written as DNA, the CDR3 is TGTGCCAGCAGCCAGCCCAGGACAGGGGGTGGGGAAAAACTGTTTTTT. It encodes CASSQPRTGGGEKLFF.

The chain recombines TRBV6-2 or TRBV6-3 with TRBJ1-2; D is uncertain. CDR3 length: 15 amino acids. Germline values: CDR1 MNHEY, CDR2 SVGEGT. Between the trimmed V and J ends, which lost 5 bases and 4 bases, there was a span of 17 bases. The CDR3 nucleotides read TGTGCCAGCAGTGAGCCCAAATGGGAGAGCTATGGCTACACCTTC. Protein sequence: CASSEPKWESYGYTF.

The V call is TRBV6-5, the J call TRBJ2-7; 11 nucleotides line up with TRBD1. The CDR3 spans 14 residues. Germline CDR1 and CDR2: MNHEY and SVGAGI. Trimming cost V 7 bases and J 2 bases; bases outside gene matches: 4. This chain's CDR3 is CASTRDRGAYEQYF. As DNA, the CDR3 is TGTGCCAGCACTAGGGACAGGGGGGCCTACGAGCAGTACTTC.

The chain is built from TRBV7-2 and TRBJ1-2; 7 bases agree with TRBD1. V lost 4 bases to trimming and J lost 4 bases; unmatched junction nucleotides: 9. This CDR3 has 15 residues. Germline V gene data show CDR1 as SGHTA and CDR2 as FQGNSA. The CDR3 sequence: CASSSESGTVYGYTF. The CDR3 DNA follows: TGTGCCAGCAGCTCCGAGTCCGGGACAGTCTATGGCTACACCTTC.

Points on this clone: The germline gene is not matched at one end of the junction; a read error may be the cause. The V call is TRBV5-1, the J call TRBJ2-3; D unclear. Germline-derived CDR1 and CDR2 are SGHRS and YFSETQ. The CDR3 length is 14 residues. CDR3 region: CASSLEYSTYTQYF. The CDR3 coding sequence is TGCGCCAGCAGCTTGGAGTACAGCACATATACGCAGTATTTT.

V is TRBV19 and J is TRBJ2-3; 7 nucleotides match TRBD2. V lost 3 bases, J lost 2 bases, and 8 bases stayed unmatched. CDR3 length equals 16 residues. Germline lookup yields CDR1 LNHDA and CDR2 SQIVND (reference sequence). In DNA, the CDR3 is TGTGCCAGTAGTATTGCAGGGCTAGCGGTCACAGATACGCAGTATTTT. The encoded protein is CASSIAGLAVTDTQYF.

This chain connects TRBV4-3 to TRBJ2-7; weak D call: TRBD2 (5 bases). Germline V gene lookup returns CDR1 LGHNA and CDR2 YSLEER. The length of the CDR3 is 15 residues. The V end lost 0 bases, the J end lost 4 bases, and 13 bases lay between the germline ends. CDR3 bases: TGCGCCAGCAGCCAAGATCCGGGATTCCCTTACGAGCAGTACTTC. This translates into CASSQDPGFPYEQYF.

This clone was counted only a few times. The V gene is TRBV3-1 (or the pseudogene TRBV3-2), the J gene TRBJ1-2; D is undetermined. This CDR3 is built from 13 residues. Germline V lookup: CDR1 LGHDT, CDR2 YNNKEL (reference sequence). V was shortened by 7 bases and J by 4 bases, with 13 bases between the two germline ends. CDR3 coding DNA: TGTGCCAGCAAGGAGGGCGTAGGCTATGGCTACACCTTC. It codes for CASKEGVGYGYTF.

The rearrangement uses TRBV9 and TRBJ2-7; weak D call: TRBD2 (5 bases). Germline CDR1 reads SGDLS; CDR2 reads YYNGEE. The CDR3 is made up of 16 amino acids. V was clipped by 0 bases and J by 4 bases, with 17 bases between them. The CDR3 is CASSVDGGTPEYEQYF. CDR3 sequence (DNA): TGTGCCAGCAGCGTAGACGGAGGTACCCCCGAATACGAGCAGTACTTC.

The V gene is TRBV6-4, the J gene TRBJ2-1; the D gene is possibly TRBD1 (6 bases). The V end lost 3 bases, the J end lost 6 bases, and 18 bases lay between the germline ends. Germline CDR1 and CDR2: MRHNA and SNTAGT. The CDR3 spans 16 residues. The CDR3 here is CASSEWTVFWGNEQFF. CDR3 sequence (DNA): TGTGCCAGCAGTGAATGGACAGTTTTTTGGGGCAATGAGCAGTTCTTC.

The chain recombines TRBV9 with TRBJ1-1; 9 bases match TRBD1. Germline V gives CDR1 SGDLS, CDR2 YYNGEE. The V segment lost 2 bases and the J segment 0 bases; nucleotides outside the gene matches: 2. The CDR3 totals 15 residues. CDR3 loop: CASSVTGGVNTEAFF. CDR3 sequence (DNA): TGTGCCAGCAGCGTGACAGGGGGAGTGAACACTGAAGCTTTCTTT.

The chain combines TRBV6-1 with TRBJ1-1; possibly TRBD1 for D (5 bases). The CDR3 totals 14 residues. The germline gives CDR1 MNHNS, CDR2 SASEGT. Trimming removed 2 bases at V and 7 bases at J, with 14 bases between. The CDR3 nucleotides are TGTGCCAGCAGTGAAAGGGGTAGTGGTCTTGAAGCTTTCTTT. Translation: CASSERGSGLEAFF.

The genes are TRBV27 and TRBJ2-6; weak D call: TRBD1 (6 bases). V lost 8 bases to trimming and J lost 2 bases, with 10 bases between them. This CDR3 comprises 14 residues. Germline CDR1 is MNHEY and CDR2 is SMNVEV (reference sequence). The DNA for the CDR3 is TGTGCCAGCGGGGCAGGGGCTGGGGCCAACGTCCTGACTTTC. This gives the protein CASGAGAGANVLTF.

The V gene is TRBV3-1 (or the pseudogene TRBV3-2), the J gene TRBJ1-1; a possible D gene is TRBD1 (5 bases). CDR3 length: 14 residues. The V and J ends lost 2 bases and 1 base respectively, with 8 bases between them. The germline gives CDR1 LGHDT, CDR2 YNNKEL (reference sequence). The CDR3 reads CASSQSDRNTEAFF. CDR3 bases: TGTGCCAGCAGCCAATCCGACAGGAACACTGAAGCTTTCTTT.

The rearrangement links TRBV18 to TRBJ1-5, with D unclear. The CDR3 totals 13 residues. Germline V gene sequence: CDR1 KGHSH, CDR2 LQKENI. The V end was cut by 3 bases, the J end by 3 bases, with 6 bases between. The CDR3 DNA reads as TGTGCCAGCTCACCCGAACTCAATCAGCCCCAGCATTTT. As protein: CASSPELNQPQHF.

This clone was found a few times. The J gene is TRBJ1-5, the V gene TRBV30, with 9 bases identical to TRBD1. CDR1 and CDR2 (germline): GTSNPN, SVGIG (reference sequence). V was pared by 3 bases and J by 3 bases, with 3 bases of the junction left unmatched. The CDR3 runs to 14 residues. The CDR3 sequence is CAWRGQGNNQPQHF. As DNA, the CDR3 is TGTGCCTGGAGAGGACAGGGGAACAATCAGCCCCAGCATTTT.

V usage is TRBV14 and J usage is TRBJ1-3, with D maybe TRBD1 (5 bases). CDR1 is SGHDN, CDR2 FVKESK, per germline. The CDR3 contains 13 residues. V lost 3 bases, J lost 4 bases, and 7 bases lay in between. The CDR3 loop reads CASSQNRGNTIYF. CDR3 coding DNA: TGTGCCAGCAGCCAGAACAGGGGAAACACCATATATTTT.

This sequence joins TRBV20-1 and TRBJ1-2; no clear D gene. The V gene lost 3 bases and the J gene lost 8 bases, with 13 bases spanning the gap. Germline V gene sequence: CDR1 DFQATT, CDR2 SNEGSKA (reference sequence). The CDR3 runs 12 residues. CDR3 region: CSASSTPGGYTF. The DNA for the CDR3 is TGCAGTGCTAGTTCCACACCAGGAGGCTACACCTTC.

V usage is TRBV7-2 and J usage is TRBJ2-5, with D tentatively TRBD1 (6 bases). CDR3 length: 16 residues. Trimming pared 3 bases from V and 5 bases from J, leaving 19 bases between. From germline, CDR1 is SGHTA and CDR2 FQGNSA. CDR3 sequence reads: CASSFDPRTEEETQYF. In DNA form, the CDR3 reads TGTGCCAGCAGCTTTGACCCAAGGACAGAGGAGGAGACCCAGTACTTC. The full variable domain, with the rest looked up from reference TRBV7-2 and TRBJ2-5, is GAGVSQSPSNKVTEKGKDVELRCDPISGHTALYWYRQSLGQGLEFLIYFQGNSAPDKSGLPSDRFSAERTGGSVSTLTIQRTQQEDSAVYLCASSFDPRTEEETQYFGPGTRLLVL.